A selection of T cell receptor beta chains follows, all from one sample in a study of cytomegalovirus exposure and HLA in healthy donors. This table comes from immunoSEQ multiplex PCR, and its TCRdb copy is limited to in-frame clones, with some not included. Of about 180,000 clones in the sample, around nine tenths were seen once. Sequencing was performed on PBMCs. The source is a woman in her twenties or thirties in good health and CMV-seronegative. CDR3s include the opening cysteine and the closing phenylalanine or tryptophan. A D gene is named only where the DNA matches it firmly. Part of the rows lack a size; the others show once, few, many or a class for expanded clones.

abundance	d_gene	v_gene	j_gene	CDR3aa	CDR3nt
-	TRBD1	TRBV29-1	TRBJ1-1	CSVDLVETGGTEAFF	TGCAGCGTTGACTTGGTTGAGACAGGGGGCACTGAAGCTTTCTTT
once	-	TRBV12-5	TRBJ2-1	CASGHTGGHHNEQFF	TGTGCTAGTGGTCACACGGGGGGCCATCACAATGAGCAGTTCTTC
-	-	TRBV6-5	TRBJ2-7	CASSYRRSYYEQYF	TGTGCCAGCAGTTACAGGAGATCTTACTACGAGCAGTACTTC
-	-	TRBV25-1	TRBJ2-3	CASSPGVDTQYF	TGTGCCAGCAGTCCAGGCGTCGATACGCAGTATTTT
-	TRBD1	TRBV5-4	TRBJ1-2	CASSGQGRLNYGYTF	TGTGCCAGCAGCGGACAGGGTCGCCTTAACTATGGCTACACCTTC
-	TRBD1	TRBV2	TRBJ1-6	CASSDRDRGSPLHF	TGTGCCAGCAGCGACCGGGACAGGGGTTCACCCCTCCACTTT
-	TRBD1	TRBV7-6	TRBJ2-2	CASSSWDRDPNTGELFF	TGTGCCAGCAGCTCGTGGGACAGGGATCCGAACACCGGGGAGCTGTTTTTT
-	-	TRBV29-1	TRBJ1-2	CSVVEGANYGYTF	TGCAGCGTTGTAGAAGGGGCTAACTATGGCTACACCTTC
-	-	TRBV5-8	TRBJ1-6	CASSFKGAYNSPLHF	TGTGCCAGCAGCTTTAAGGGGGCCTATAATTCACCCCTCCACTTT
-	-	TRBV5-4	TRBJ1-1	CASQEVMNTEAFF	TGTGCCAGCCAGGAAGTGATGAACACTGAAGCTTTCTTT
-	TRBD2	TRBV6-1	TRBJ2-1	CASSVSGGANYNEQFF	TGTGCCAGCAGTGTTAGCGGGGGGGCTAACTACAATGAGCAGTTCTTC
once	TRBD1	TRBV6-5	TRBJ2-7	CASSYGTDSSRQYF	TGTGCCAGCAGTTACGGGACAGACTCCTCCAGGCAGTACTTC
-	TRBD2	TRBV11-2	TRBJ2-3	CASSLLAGGPRTDTQYF	TGTGCCAGCAGCCTCTTGGCGGGGGGACCCCGCACAGATACGCAGTATTTT
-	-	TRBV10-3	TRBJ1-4	CAITQGINEKLFF	TGTGCCATCACCCAGGGTATAAATGAAAAACTGTTTTTT
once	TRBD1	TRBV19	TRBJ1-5	CASNRQGSGGNQPQHF	TGTGCCAGTAATCGACAGGGAAGTGGGGGCAATCAGCCCCAGCATTTT
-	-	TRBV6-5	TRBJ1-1	CASSYLGGADTEAFF	TGTGCCAGCAGTTATCTAGGGGGGGCGGACACTGAAGCTTTCTTT
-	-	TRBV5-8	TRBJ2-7	CASSLIRQSSYEQYF	TGTGCCAGCAGCTTGATAAGACAGAGCTCCTACGAGCAGTACTTC
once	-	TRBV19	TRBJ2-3	CASSSSRDGTDTQYF	TGTGCCAGTAGTAGCTCGAGGGATGGGACAGATACGCAGTATTTT
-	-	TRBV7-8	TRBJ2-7	CASSTVGTTLKYF	TGTGCCAGCAGCACCGTTGGGACAACTCTTAAGTACTTC
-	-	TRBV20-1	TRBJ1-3	CSASTGNTIYF	TGCAGTGCTAGTACTGGAAACACCATATATTTT
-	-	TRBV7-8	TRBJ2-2	CASSLAQKPRAGGTGELFF	TGTGCCAGCAGCTTAGCGCAAAAGCCCAGGGCCGGGGGTACCGGGGAGCTGTTTTTT
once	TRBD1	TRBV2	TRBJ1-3	CAGKTGIAGNTIYF	TGTGCCGGCAAGACAGGGATCGCTGGAAACACCATATATTTT
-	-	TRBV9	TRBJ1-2	CASSVGQEYGYTF	TGTGCCAGCAGCGTAGGTCAGGAATATGGCTACACCTTC
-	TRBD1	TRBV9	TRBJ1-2	CASSVEDRGFSYGYTF	TGTGCCAGCAGCGTAGAGGACAGGGGGTTTAGCTATGGCTACACCTTC
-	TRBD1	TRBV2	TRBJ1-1	CASSPQGVPEAFF	TGTGCCAGCTCCCCACAGGGGGTTCCTGAAGCTTTCTTT
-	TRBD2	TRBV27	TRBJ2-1	CASSLTSGGNNEQFF	TGTGCCAGCAGCCTGACTAGCGGGGGAAACAATGAGCAGTTCTTC
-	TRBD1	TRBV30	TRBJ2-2	CAWSVAGTANTGELFF	TGTGCCTGGAGTGTGGCCGGGACAGCGAACACCGGGGAGCTGTTTTTT
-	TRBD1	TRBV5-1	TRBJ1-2	CASSFNRGHYGYTF	TGCGCCAGCAGCTTTAACAGGGGTCACTATGGCTACACCTTC
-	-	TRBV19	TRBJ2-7	CASSDPLRDTAREQYF	TGTGCCAGTAGTGACCCCCTCAGGGACACGGCTCGCGAGCAGTACTTC
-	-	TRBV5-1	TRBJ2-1	CASSFSGAYNEQFF	TGCGCCAGCAGCTTCTCCGGGGCCTACAATGAGCAGTTCTTC
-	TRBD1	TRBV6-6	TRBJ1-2	CASRPSQGAHNGYTF	TGTGCCAGCAGACCCTCACAGGGGGCGCATAATGGCTACACCTTC
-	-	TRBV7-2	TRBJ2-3	CASSFQASGTDTQYF	TGTGCCAGCAGCTTCCAAGCCTCTGGCACAGATACGCAGTATTTT
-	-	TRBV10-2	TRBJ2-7	CASSPGAEGEQYF	TGCGCCAGCAGTCCCGGGGCGGAGGGCGAGCAGTACTTC
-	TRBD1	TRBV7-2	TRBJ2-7	CASSPRTGREQYF	TGTGCCAGCAGCCCTCGGACAGGGCGCGAGCAGTACTTC
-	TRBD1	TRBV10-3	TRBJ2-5	CAISDPRTGPKGAQYF	TGTGCCATCAGTGACCCAAGGACAGGACCCAAGGGGGCCCAGTACTTC
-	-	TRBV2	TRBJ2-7	CATLNDRETLPREQYF	TGTGCCACCCTTAATGACCGGGAGACCCTCCCGAGGGAGCAGTACTTC
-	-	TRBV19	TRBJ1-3	CASSIWSPSGNTIYF	TGTGCCAGTAGTATATGGAGCCCCTCTGGAAACACCATATATTTT
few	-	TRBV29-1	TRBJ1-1	CSVDSSNTEAFF	TGCAGCGTAGACAGCTCGAACACTGAAGCTTTCTTT
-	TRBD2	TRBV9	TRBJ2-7	CASSGSGSSYEQYF	TGTGCCAGCAGCGGTAGCGGGAGCTCCTACGAGCAGTACTTC
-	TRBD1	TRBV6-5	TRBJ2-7	CASSQDRVWFEQYF	TGTGCCAGCAGTCAGGACAGGGTCTGGTTCGAGCAGTACTTC
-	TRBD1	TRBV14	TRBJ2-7	CASSPHETGYYEQYF	TGTGCCAGCAGCCCTCATGAGACAGGGTACTACGAGCAGTACTTC
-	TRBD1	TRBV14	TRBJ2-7	CASSRQGWTVEQYF	TGTGCCAGCAGCAGACAGGGATGGACGGTCGAGCAGTACTTC
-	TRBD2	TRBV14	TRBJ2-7	CASSQEFGGGPLYEQYF	TGTGCCAGCAGCCAAGAATTCGGGGGGGGTCCCCTGTACGAGCAGTACTTC
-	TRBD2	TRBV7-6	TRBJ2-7	CASSDGRAYEQYF	TGTGCCAGCAGCGACGGGAGGGCCTACGAGCAGTACTTC
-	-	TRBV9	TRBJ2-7	CASSVERAAIHEQYF	TGTGCCAGCAGCGTAGAGAGGGCCGCTATCCACGAGCAGTACTTC
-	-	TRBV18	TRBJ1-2	CASSLLRDKYGYTF	TGTGCCAGCTCACTTCTCCGGGACAAATATGGCTACACCTTC
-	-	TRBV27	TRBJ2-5	CASSPILETLYQETQYF	TGTGCCAGCAGTCCTATCCTCGAGACTTTATACCAAGAGACCCAGTACTTC
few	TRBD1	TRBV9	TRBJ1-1	CASSVGLRGPAHTEAFF	TGTGCCAGCAGCGTCGGATTGAGGGGGCCCGCTCACACTGAAGCTTTCTTT
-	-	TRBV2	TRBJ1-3	CASNRVNTIYF	TGTGCCAGCAACAGGGTAAACACCATATATTTT
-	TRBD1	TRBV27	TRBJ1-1	CASSLRQGASEAFF	TGTGCCAGCAGTCTACGACAGGGGGCCTCTGAAGCTTTCTTT
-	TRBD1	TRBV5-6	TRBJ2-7	CASSWYRGSSYEQYF	TGTGCCAGCAGCTGGTACAGGGGGAGCTCCTACGAGCAGTACTTC
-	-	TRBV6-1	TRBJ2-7	CASNRAANEQYF	TGTGCCAGCAACAGGGCAGCGAACGAGCAGTACTTC